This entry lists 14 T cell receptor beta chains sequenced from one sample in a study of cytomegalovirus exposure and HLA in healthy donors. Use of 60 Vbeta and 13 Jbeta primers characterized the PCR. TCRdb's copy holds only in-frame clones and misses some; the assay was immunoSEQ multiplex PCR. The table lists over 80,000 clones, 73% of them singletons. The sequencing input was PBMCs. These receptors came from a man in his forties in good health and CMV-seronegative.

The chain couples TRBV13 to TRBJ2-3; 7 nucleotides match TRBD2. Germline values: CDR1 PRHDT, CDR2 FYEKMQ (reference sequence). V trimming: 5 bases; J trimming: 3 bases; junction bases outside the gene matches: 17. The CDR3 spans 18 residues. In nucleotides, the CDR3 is TGTGCCAGCAGCCCTTCTGGGTTGGGAGGGCCGGTTACAGATACGCAGTATTTT. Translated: CASSPSGLGGPVTDTQYF.

CDR3 nucleotide sequence: TGTGCCAGTAGGTCAGGGGGCAACACTGAAGCTTTCTTT. Amino acid sequence: CASRSGGNTEAFF. The gene calls are TRBV19 and TRBJ1-1; 8 bases align to TRBD1. The junction had 2 bases not matched to a gene; V was cut back by 6 bases and J by 2 bases. This CDR3 is built from 13 residues. Germline V CDR1 and CDR2: LNHDA, SQIVND (reference sequence).

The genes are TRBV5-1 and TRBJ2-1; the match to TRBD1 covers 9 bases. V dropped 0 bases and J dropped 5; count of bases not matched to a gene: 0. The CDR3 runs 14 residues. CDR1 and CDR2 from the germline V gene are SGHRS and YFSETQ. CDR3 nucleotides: TGCGCCAGCAGCTTGGGGGACAGGGACAATGAGCAGTTCTTC. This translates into CASSLGDRDNEQFF.

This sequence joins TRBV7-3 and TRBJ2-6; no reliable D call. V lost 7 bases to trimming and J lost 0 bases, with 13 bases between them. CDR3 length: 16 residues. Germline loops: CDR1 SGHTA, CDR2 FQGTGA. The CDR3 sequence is CASTTDSSSGANVLTF. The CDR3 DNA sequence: TGTGCCAGCACCACCGACTCTAGCTCTGGGGCCAACGTCCTGACTTTC.

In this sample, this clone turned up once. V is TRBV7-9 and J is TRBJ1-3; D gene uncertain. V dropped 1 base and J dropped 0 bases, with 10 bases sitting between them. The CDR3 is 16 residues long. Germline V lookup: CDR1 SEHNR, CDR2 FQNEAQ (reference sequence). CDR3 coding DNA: TGTGCCAGCAGCTTAGGCGGAGGCTTCTCTGGAAACACCATATATTTT. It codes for CASSLGGGFSGNTIYF.

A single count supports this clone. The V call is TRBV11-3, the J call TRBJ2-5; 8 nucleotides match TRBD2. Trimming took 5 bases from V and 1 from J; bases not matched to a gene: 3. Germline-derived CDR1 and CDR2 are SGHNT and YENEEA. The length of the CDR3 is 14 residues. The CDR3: CASSQRGGQETQYF. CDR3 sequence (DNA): TGTGCCAGCAGCCAACGGGGGGGCCAAGAGACCCAGTACTTC.

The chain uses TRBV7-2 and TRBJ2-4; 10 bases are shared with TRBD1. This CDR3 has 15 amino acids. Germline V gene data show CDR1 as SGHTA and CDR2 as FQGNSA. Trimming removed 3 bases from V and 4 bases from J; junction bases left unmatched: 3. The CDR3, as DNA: TGTGCCAGCAGCTTTAGGACAGGGGGGAAAAACATTCAGTACTTC. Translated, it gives CASSFRTGGKNIQYF.

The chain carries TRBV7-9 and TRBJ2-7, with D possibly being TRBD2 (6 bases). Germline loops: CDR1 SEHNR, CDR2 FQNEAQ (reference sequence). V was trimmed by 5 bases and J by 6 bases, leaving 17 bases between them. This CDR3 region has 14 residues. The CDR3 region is CASSEGTSWGEQYF. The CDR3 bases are TGTGCCAGCAGCGAGGGGACTTCCTGGGGCGAGCAGTACTTC.

The CDR3 region has the DNA TGTGCCAGCAAGAAGGAGATTAAAGGCTACACCTTC. Encoded protein: CASKKEIKGYTF. The V call is TRBV28, the J call TRBJ1-2; no definite D call. CDR3 length: 12 residues. Germline-derived CDR1 and CDR2 are MDHEN and SYDVKM. Trimming removed 7 bases from V and 8 bases from J, with 14 bases in between.

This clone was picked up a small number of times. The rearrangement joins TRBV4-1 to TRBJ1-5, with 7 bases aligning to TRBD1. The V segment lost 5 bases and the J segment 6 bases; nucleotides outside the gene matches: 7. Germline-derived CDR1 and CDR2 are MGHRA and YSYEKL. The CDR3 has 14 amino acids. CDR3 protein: CASSTHRGSQPQHF. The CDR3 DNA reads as TGCGCCAGCAGCACACACAGGGGTAGTCAGCCCCAGCATTTT.

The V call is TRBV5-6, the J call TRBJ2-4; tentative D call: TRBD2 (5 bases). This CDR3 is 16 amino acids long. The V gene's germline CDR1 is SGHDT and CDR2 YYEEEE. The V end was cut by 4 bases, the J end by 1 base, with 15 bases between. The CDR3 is CASSRWGDSAKNIQYF. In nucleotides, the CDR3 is TGTGCCAGCAGCCGGTGGGGAGATAGTGCCAAAAACATTCAGTACTTC.

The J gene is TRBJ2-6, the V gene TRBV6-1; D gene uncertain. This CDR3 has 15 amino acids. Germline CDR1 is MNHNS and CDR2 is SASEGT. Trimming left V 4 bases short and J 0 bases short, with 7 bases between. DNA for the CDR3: TGTGCCAGCAGTGCCTTGGCCTCTGGGGCCAACGTCCTGACTTTC. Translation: CASSALASGANVLTF.

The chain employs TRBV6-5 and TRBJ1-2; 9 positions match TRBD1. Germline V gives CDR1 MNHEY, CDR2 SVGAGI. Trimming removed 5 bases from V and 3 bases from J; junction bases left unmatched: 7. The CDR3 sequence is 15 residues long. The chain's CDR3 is CASSPTGGAYYGYTF. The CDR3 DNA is TGTGCCAGCAGTCCTACAGGGGGCGCTTACTATGGCTACACCTTC.

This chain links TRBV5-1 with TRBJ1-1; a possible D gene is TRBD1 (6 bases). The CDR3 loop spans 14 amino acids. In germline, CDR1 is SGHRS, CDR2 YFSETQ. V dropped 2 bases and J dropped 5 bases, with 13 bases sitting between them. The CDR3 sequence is CASSFGGRLTEAFF. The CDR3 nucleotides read TGCGCCAGCAGCTTTGGGGGCAGGTTAACTGAAGCTTTCTTT.